The 19 T cell receptor beta chains listed next were all sequenced from one sample in a study of tumor-infiltrating lymphocytes in oesophageal squamous cell carcinoma. Each CDR3 protein is one row after TCRdb ran MiXCR on the PCR reads. The sample holds roughly 9,000 distinct CDR3 sequences, around 64% seen once. Specimen: esophageal tumor tissue. Every receptor here comes from a female donor with esophageal squamous cell carcinoma.

The V call is TRBV7-6, the J call TRBJ1-6; D is unclear. The DNA end lines up better with TRBJ2-5; the J call may be wrong. CDR1 is SGHVS, CDR2 FNYEAQ, per germline. There are 15 residues in the CDR3. The CDR3 nucleotides read TGTGCCAGCAGCCCAGGTAGTTTCGTGTGGGAGACCCAGTACTTC. Protein: CASSPGSFVWETQYF.

The V call is TRBV10-3, the J call TRBJ1-5, with D uncertain. V dropped 4 bases and J dropped 4 bases, with 8 bases sitting between them. Germline-derived CDR1 and CDR2 are ENHRY and SYGVKD. The CDR3 has 13 residues. The CDR3 DNA follows: TGTGCCATCAGTGTGGCAGCTAATCAGCCCCAGCATTTT. Encoded protein: CAISVAANQPQHF.

This clonotype is categorized as medium-sized. The chain joins TRBV5-1 to TRBJ2-3, with TRBD2 identical over 15 bases. This CDR3 contains 18 residues. Germline V gives CDR1 SGHRS, CDR2 YFSETQ. Unmatched junction bases numbered 8, after V lost 3 bases and J lost 3 bases. The CDR3 DNA reads TGCGCCAGCAGCTCAGGACTAGCGGGGGGGCTTAGGACAGATACGCAGTATTTT. Protein product: CASSSGLAGGLRTDTQYF.

The genes are TRBV7-2 and TRBJ2-3; 7 bases align to TRBD2. The J call may be in error: the DNA end matches TRBJ2-7 better. Looked up from germline, CDR1 is SGHTA and CDR2 is FQGNSA. The CDR3 length is 14 residues. DNA for the CDR3: TGTGCCAGCAGCTTAGTTTGGACTAGTGGCGAGCAGTACTTC. It is translated as CASSLVWTSGEQYF.

The CDR3, as DNA: TGTGCCAGCAGCTCGCGACTAGCGGGAGTTTCTTTCCGAGAGACCCAGTACTTC. Amino acid sequence: CASSSRLAGVSFRETQYF. The gene calls are TRBV7-2 and TRBJ2-1, with 12 bases lining up with TRBD2. The end of the DNA is better explained by TRBJ2-5, so the J call may be wrong. This CDR3 is built from 18 residues. The V gene's germline CDR1 is SGHTA and CDR2 FQGNSA.

The chain uses TRBV6-1 and TRBJ1-1; D unclear. The DNA end favors TRBJ2-7, so the J call may be wrong. Germline assignment: CDR1 MNHNS and CDR2 SASEGT. The CDR3 spans 15 residues. The CDR3 sequence is CASSYVHSGDYEQYF. The CDR3 DNA is TGTGCCAGCAGTTACGTACATTCAGGAGACTACGAGCAGTACTTC.

The chain joins TRBV5-3 to TRBJ2-1; D may be TRBD2 (6 bases). TRBV5-3 is an ORF, and what it does is uncertain. This CDR3 contains 15 residues. The V gene lost 8 bases and the J gene lost 6 bases, with 21 bases spanning the gap. This CDR3 is CASISQAGQPNEQFF. CDR3 coding DNA: TGTGCCAGCATCTCTCAGGCGGGGCAACCCAATGAGCAGTTCTTC.

The V call is TRBV7-2, the J call TRBJ2-6, with D tentatively TRBD1 (5 bases). The V gene lost 5 bases and the J gene lost 2 bases, with 16 bases spanning the gap. Per germline, CDR1 SGHTA and CDR2 FQGNSA. The CDR3 has 17 amino acids. The CDR3 loop is CASSRKWGPAGANVLTF. CDR3 nucleotides: TGTGCCAGCAGCCGCAAGTGGGGCCCCGCTGGGGCCAACGTCCTGACTTTC.

CDR3 sequence: CASSLGVYQETQYF. The CDR3 bases are TGTGCCAGCAGCTTGGGGGTGTACCAAGAGACCCAGTACTTC. The chain recombines TRBV5-5 with TRBJ2-7; D gene ambiguous. The J call is doubtful: the DNA matches TRBJ2-5 better. The CDR3 has 14 amino acids. Germline values: CDR1 SGHKS, CDR2 YYEKEE (reference sequence).

V is TRBV6-1 and J is TRBJ2-7; no reliable D call. CDR1 and CDR2 (germline): MNHNS, SASEGT. This CDR3 has 14 residues. V was clipped by 4 bases and J by 0 bases, with 10 bases between them. Here the CDR3 DNA reads TGTGCCAGCAGTGGGATGGGGTTCTCCTACGAGCAGTACTTC. This codes for CASSGMGFSYEQYF.

This clonotype has only one observation. The rearrangement uses TRBV7-2 and TRBJ2-1; TRBD2 might be the D (6 bases). The V end was cut by 5 bases, the J end by 4 bases, with 15 bases between. CDR3 length: 15 residues. Germline values: CDR1 SGHTA, CDR2 FQGNSA. CDR3 amino acids: CASSPGLPVYNEQFF. The CDR3 DNA is TGTGCCAGCAGCCCTGGACTACCTGTGTACAATGAGCAGTTCTTC.

The V gene is TRBV6-5, the J gene TRBJ1-1; 8 positions match TRBD1. Germline assignment: CDR1 MNHEY and CDR2 SVGAGI. V shed 8 bases, J shed 4 bases, and the junction held 9 bases outside the gene matches. The CDR3 spans 14 residues. The CDR3 loop is CASGRTGRGTEAFF. The CDR3 DNA sequence: TGTGCCAGCGGCAGGACAGGGCGGGGCACTGAAGCTTTCTTT.

The table lists this clonotype with a few counts. This sequence joins TRBV7-2 and TRBJ1-1, with a tentative D call TRBD1 (5 bases). Trimming removed 6 bases at V and 6 bases at J, with 14 bases between. The germline V gene encodes CDR1 SGHTA and CDR2 FQGNSA. The CDR3 spans 13 residues. The CDR3 here is CASSLQGAAEAFF. CDR3 DNA sequence: TGTGCCAGCAGTTTGCAGGGCGCGGCTGAAGCTTTCTTT. Full variable domain (rest looked up from reference TRBV7-2 and TRBJ1-1): GAGVSQSPSNKVTEKGKDVELRCDPISGHTALYWYRQSLGQGLEFLIYFQGNSAPDKSGLPSDRFSAERTGGSVSTLTIQRTQQEDSAVYLCASSLQGAAEAFFGQGTRLTVV.

This clonotype turned up a few times. The rearrangement uses TRBV7-3 and TRBJ2-7; TRBD2 agrees at 9 bases. The last part of the DNA fits TRBJ2-1 better; the J call may be wrong. This CDR3 has 15 residues. Germline CDR1 reads SGHTA; CDR2 reads FQGTGA. CDR3: CASSLSGGLGNEQFF. The CDR3, as DNA: TGTGCCAGCAGTCTCAGCGGGGGGCTAGGGAATGAGCAGTTCTTC.

The chain carries TRBV24-1 and TRBJ2-3, with a tentative D call TRBD1 (5 bases). The end of the DNA aligns better with TRBJ2-1, so the J call may be wrong. The germline V gene encodes CDR1 KGHDR and CDR2 SFDVKD. The CDR3 spans 16 residues. The CDR3 sequence: CATSDLRQTPNNEQFF. The CDR3 coding sequence is TGTGCCACCAGTGACTTAAGACAGACCCCCAACAATGAGCAGTTCTTC.

The gene calls are TRBV7-1 and TRBJ2-3; 7 nucleotides match TRBD1. TRBV7-1 is sorted into the ORF group, with uncertain function. J lost 1 base, V lost 4 bases, and 2 bases had no gene match. This CDR3 has 14 amino acids. CDR3 nucleotide sequence: TGTGCCAGCAGCTATACAGGGGGCACAGATACGCAGTATTTT. This encodes CASSYTGGTDTQYF.

This rearrangement joins TRBV7-6 to TRBJ2-6; D is unclear. The CDR3 is made up of 15 amino acids. CDR1 is SGHVS, CDR2 FNYEAQ, per germline. Trimming shortened V by 4 bases and J by 4 bases, and 11 bases separated the two germline ends. The chain's CDR3 is CASSSIFSGANVLTF. Here the CDR3 DNA reads TGTGCCAGCAGCTCGATATTTTCCGGGGCCAACGTCCTGACTTTC.

CDR3 nucleotide sequence: TGTGCCACCAGTGATTTACTAGCGGGAGGAACAGATACGCAGTATTTT. Protein: CATSDLLAGGTDTQYF. V gene TRBV24-1 combines with J gene TRBJ2-3; TRBD2 matches 12 bases. Germline CDR1 is KGHDR and CDR2 is SFDVKD. The ends lost 1 base at V and 3 bases at J; junction bases unmatched: 1. The CDR3 runs 16 residues.

CDR3 nucleotide sequence: TGTGCCAGCAGCTTAGTTGCGGGAGTTTCCTACAATGAGCAGTTCTTC. Protein product: CASSLVAGVSYNEQFF. The chain links TRBV11-2 to TRBJ2-1; 7 nucleotides align to TRBD2. The CDR3 has 16 residues. V shed 1 base and J 1 base; nucleotides not matched to a gene: 4. Germline CDR1 and CDR2: SGHAT and FQNNGV.